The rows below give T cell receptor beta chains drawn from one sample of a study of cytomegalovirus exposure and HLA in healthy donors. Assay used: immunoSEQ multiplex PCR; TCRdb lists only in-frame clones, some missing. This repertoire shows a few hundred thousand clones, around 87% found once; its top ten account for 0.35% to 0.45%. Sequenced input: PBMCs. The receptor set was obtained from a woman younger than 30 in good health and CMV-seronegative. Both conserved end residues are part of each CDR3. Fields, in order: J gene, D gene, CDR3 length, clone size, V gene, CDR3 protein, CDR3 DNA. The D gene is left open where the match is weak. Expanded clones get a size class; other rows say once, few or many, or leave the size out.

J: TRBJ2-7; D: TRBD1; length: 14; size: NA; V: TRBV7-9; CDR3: CASSPPGQTYEQYF; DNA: TGTGCCAGCAGCCCGCCGGGACAGACCTACGAGCAGTACTTC
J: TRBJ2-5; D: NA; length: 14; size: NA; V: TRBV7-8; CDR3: CASSTGLRQETQYF; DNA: TGTGCCAGCAGCACGGGACTGCGCCAAGAGACCCAGTACTTC
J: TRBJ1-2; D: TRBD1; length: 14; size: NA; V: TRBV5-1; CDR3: CASTRTGEGSGYTF; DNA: TGCGCCAGCACCAGGACAGGTGAGGGAAGTGGCTACACCTTC
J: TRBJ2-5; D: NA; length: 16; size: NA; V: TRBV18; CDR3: CASSPGGLGPSGTQYF; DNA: TGTGCCAGCTCACCAGGAGGGTTGGGGCCATCCGGGACCCAGTACTTC
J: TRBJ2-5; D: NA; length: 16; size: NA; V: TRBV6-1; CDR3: CASSAYRGAGQETQYF; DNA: TGTGCCAGCAGTGCATATCGGGGAGCCGGCCAAGAGACCCAGTACTTC
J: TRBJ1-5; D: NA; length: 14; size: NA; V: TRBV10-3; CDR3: CAISEAAARQPQHF; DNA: TGTGCCATCAGTGAGGCGGCGGCTCGACAGCCCCAGCATTTT
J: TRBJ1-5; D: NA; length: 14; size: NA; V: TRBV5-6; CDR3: CASSLFFSNQPQHF; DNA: TGTGCCAGCAGCTTGTTCTTTAGCAATCAGCCCCAGCATTTT
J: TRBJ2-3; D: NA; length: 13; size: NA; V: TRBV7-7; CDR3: CASSLTDKDTQYF; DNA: TGTGCTAGCAGCTTAACGGACAAAGATACGCAGTATTTT
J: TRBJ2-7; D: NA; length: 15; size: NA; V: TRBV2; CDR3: CASSYRFLSVYEQYF; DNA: TGTGCCAGCAGTTACAGATTTTTATCGGTGTACGAGCAGTACTTC
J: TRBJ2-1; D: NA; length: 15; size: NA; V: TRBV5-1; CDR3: CASSLGRAAYNEQFF; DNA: TGCGCCAGCAGCTTGGGCAGGGCAGCCTACAATGAGCAGTTCTTC
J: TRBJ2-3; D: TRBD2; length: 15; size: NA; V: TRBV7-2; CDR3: CASAYYGGYTDTQYF; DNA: TGTGCCAGCGCTTACTACGGGGGGTACACAGATACGCAGTATTTT
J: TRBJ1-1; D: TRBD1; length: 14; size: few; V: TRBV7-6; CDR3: CASSLRGRNTEAFF; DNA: TGTGCCAGCAGCCTCAGGGGGCGGAACACTGAAGCTTTCTTT
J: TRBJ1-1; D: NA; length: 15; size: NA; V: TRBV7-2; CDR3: CASSLVGGGDTEAFF; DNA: TGTGCCAGCAGCTTAGTGGGAGGGGGTGACACTGAAGCTTTCTTT
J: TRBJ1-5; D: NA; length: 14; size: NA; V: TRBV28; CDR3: CASSLLFGNQPQHF; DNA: TGTGCCAGCAGTCTACTATTCGGCAATCAGCCCCAGCATTTT
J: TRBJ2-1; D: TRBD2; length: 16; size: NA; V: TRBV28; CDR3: CASSFIAGKTFYEQFF; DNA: TGTGCCAGCAGTTTTATAGCGGGGAAGACATTTTATGAGCAGTTCTTC
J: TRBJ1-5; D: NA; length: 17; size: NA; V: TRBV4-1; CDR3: CASSQGGGWGSNQPQHF; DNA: TGCGCCAGCAGCCAAGGGGGAGGTTGGGGGAGCAATCAGCCCCAGCATTTT
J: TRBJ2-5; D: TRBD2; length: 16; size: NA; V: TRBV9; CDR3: CASSVGLAGGTETQYF; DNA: TGTGCCAGCAGCGTAGGTCTAGCGGGGGGTACAGAGACCCAGTACTTC
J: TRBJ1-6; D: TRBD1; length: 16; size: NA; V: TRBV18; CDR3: CASSPIPDRNRGPLHF; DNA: TGTGCCAGCTCACCTATCCCGGACAGGAATCGGGGACCCCTCCACTTT
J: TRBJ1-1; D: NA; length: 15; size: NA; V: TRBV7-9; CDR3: CASSASLTGNTEAFF; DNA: TGTGCCAGCAGCGCATCCTTAACAGGGAACACTGAAGCTTTCTTT
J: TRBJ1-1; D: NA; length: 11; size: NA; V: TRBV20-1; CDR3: CSARTQGSAFF; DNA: TGCAGTGCTAGAACGCAGGGATCAGCTTTCTTT
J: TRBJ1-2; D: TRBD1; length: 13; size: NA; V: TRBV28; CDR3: CASSLGQGDGYTF; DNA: TGTGCCAGCAGTCTTGGACAGGGGGATGGCTACACCTTC
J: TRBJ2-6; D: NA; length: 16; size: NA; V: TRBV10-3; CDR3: CAISDIVGDGANVLTF; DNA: TGTGCCATCAGTGATATTGTTGGAGATGGGGCCAACGTCCTGACTTTC
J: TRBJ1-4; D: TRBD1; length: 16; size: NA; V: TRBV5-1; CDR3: CASSGGTGAANEKLFF; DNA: TGCGCCAGCAGCGGCGGAACAGGGGCTGCTAATGAAAAACTGTTTTTT
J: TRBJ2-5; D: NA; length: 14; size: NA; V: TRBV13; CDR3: CASSSRLPGETQYF; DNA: TGTGCCAGCAGCTCCAGACTCCCCGGAGAGACCCAGTACTTC
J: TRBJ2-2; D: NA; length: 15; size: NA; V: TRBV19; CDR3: CASSIGIWGHGELFF; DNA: TGTGCCAGTAGTATAGGAATTTGGGGGCACGGGGAGCTGTTTTTT
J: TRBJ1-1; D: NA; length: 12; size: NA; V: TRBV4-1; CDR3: CASSQPGTEAFF; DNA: TGCGCCAGCAGCCAACCCGGGACAGAAGCTTTCTTT
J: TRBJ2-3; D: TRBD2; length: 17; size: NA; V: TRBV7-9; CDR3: CASSSQTLGGSTDTQYF; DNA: TGTGCCAGCAGCTCCCAGACTCTCGGGGGGAGCACAGATACGCAGTATTTT
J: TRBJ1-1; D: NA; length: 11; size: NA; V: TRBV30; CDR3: CAWSGRTEAFF; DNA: TGTGCCTGGAGTGGCAGGACTGAAGCTTTCTTT
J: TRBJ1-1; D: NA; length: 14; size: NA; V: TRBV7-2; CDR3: CASSLGGSLPEAFF; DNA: TGTGCCAGCAGCTTAGGAGGCAGCCTTCCTGAAGCTTTCTTT
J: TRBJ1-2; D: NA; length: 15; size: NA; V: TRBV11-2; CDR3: CASSLDPGGGYGYTF; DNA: TGTGCCAGCAGCTTAGATCCCGGAGGAGGCTATGGCTACACCTTC
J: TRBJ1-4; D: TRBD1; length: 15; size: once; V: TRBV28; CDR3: CASRPRDRINEKLFF; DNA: TGTGCCAGCAGGCCCAGGGACAGAATCAATGAAAAACTGTTTTTT
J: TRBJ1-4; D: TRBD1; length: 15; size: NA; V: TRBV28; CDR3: CASSLRTGGYEKLFF; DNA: TGTGCCAGCAGTTTAAGGACAGGGGGCTATGAAAAACTGTTTTTT
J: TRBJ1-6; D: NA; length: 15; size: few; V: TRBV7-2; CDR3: CASSPPGEINSPLHF; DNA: TGTGCCAGCAGCCCACCGGGAGAGATAAATTCACCCCTCCACTTT
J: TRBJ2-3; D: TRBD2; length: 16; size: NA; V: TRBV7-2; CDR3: CASSLLSSGGPDTQYF; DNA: TGTGCCAGCAGCTTACTGTCTAGCGGGGGGCCAGATACGCAGTATTTT
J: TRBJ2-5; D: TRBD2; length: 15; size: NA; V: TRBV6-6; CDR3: CASTKTSGGDQTQYF; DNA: TGTGCCAGTACCAAAACTAGCGGGGGCGATCAGACCCAGTACTTC
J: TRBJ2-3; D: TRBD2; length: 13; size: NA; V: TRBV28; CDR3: CASRPPLAGTQYF; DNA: TGTGCCAGCAGGCCTCCTCTAGCGGGGACGCAGTATTTT
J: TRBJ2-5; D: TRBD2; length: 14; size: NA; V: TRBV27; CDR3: CATRGAGARETQYF; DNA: TGTGCCACCCGGGGAGCGGGGGCCAGAGAGACCCAGTACTTC
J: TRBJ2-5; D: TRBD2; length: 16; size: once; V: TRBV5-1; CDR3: CASSWRTSGGKETQYF; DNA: TGCGCCAGCAGCTGGCGGACTAGCGGGGGGAAAGAGACCCAGTACTTC
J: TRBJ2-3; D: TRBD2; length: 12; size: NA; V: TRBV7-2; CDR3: CASSEGLGTQYF; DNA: TGTGCCAGCAGTGAGGGACTAGGTACGCAGTATTTT